This is a list of T cell receptor beta chains from one sample in a study of T cell repertoires in cytomegalovirus infection. The antigens of these receptors remain unknown. One entry per CDR3 protein results from TCRdb running MiXCR on the reads. Found here are about half a million distinct CDR3 sequences, roughly 42% of them singletons; the top ten hold about 41%. The source was cultured PBMCs, collected from culture after CMV antigen stimulation. The receptors stem from a human donor in good health (CMV status not recorded). Some clones in this sample may be carry-over from other donors' samples. Each CDR3 is given with its conserved first and last residue.

v_gene: TRBV7-9
CDR3aa: CASCAGGSTDTQYF

v_gene: TRBV7-6
CDR3aa: CASSLAGAGLAFF

v_gene: TRBV7-6
CDR3aa: CASSPGQGWGEQYF

v_gene: TRBV6-1
CDR3aa: CASSLGLKAFF

v_gene: TRBV12-3/TRBV12-4
CDR3aa: CASSHSPSSDTQYF

v_gene: TRBV12-3/TRBV12-4
CDR3aa: CASSPRTGTYEQYF

v_gene: TRBV7-9
CDR3aa: CASSLNRGQRGANVLTF

v_gene: TRBV7-2
CDR3aa: CASSSARRHTEAFF

v_gene: TRBV27
CDR3aa: CASSRRTLTNYEQYF

v_gene: TRBV18
CDR3aa: CASSPPGGPKDTQYF

v_gene: TRBV7-2
CDR3aa: CASLGQASSYEQYF

v_gene: TRBV7-2
CDR3aa: CASSPVVRQSSYEQYF

v_gene: TRBV15
CDR3aa: CATSSRDRYQPQHF

v_gene: TRBV7-8
CDR3aa: CASSQTGHGGEKLFF

v_gene: TRBV5-4
CDR3aa: CASSLDWGGNGYTF

v_gene: TRBV7-3
CDR3aa: CASSLSRLGAEAFF

v_gene: TRBV6-5
CDR3aa: CASGLGGQGGSPLHF

v_gene: TRBV28
CDR3aa: CASSLLGTEGRNSPLHF

v_gene: TRBV25-1
CDR3aa: CAIWTKAPLHF

v_gene: TRBV25-1
CDR3aa: CASSEFTPSTRNGYTF

v_gene: TRBV11-2
CDR3aa: CASSSFLGQNTEAFF

v_gene: TRBV7-8
CDR3aa: CASSISRESPLHF

v_gene: TRBV12-3/TRBV12-4
CDR3aa: CASSFAGTVEAFF

v_gene: TRBV7-8
CDR3aa: CASSSGRGEKLFF